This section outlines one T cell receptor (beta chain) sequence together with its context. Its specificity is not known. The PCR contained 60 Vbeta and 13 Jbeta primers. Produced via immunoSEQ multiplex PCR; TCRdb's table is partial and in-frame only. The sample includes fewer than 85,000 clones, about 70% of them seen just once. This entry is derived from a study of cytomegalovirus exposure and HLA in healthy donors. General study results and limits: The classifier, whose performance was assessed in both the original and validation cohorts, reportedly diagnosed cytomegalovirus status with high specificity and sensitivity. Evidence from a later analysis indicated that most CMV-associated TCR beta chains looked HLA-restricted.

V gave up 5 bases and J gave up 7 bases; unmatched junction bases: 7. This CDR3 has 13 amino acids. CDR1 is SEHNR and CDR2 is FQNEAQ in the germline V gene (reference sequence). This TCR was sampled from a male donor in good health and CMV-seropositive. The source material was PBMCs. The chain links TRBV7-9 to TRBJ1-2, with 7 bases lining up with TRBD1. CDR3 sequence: CASSLGQTGGYTF. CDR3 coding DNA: TGTGCCAGCAGCCTGGGACAGACCGGTGGCTACACCTTC.